This is a list of T cell receptor beta chains from one sample in a study of T cells in Graves' hyperthyroidism and ophthalmopathy. One entry per CDR3 protein, called by TCRdb with MiXCR from the multiplex PCR reads. The sample carries approximately 600,000 distinct CDR3 sequences, 14% to 15% recorded once. The sequenced sample consisted of blood. The receptor source for this set is a woman aged 40-49 years with Graves' ophthalmopathy. Both conserved end residues are part of each CDR3. A D gene is named only where the DNA matches it firmly. The size field is filled for only some rows; it gives once, few, many or a size class.

.	TRBJ2-7	13	TRBV9	.	TGTGCCAGCAGCGTAGCTCCCGCGGACGAGCAGTACTTC	CASSVAPADEQYF
.	TRBJ2-2	16	TRBV24-1	TRBD1	TGTGCCACCAGTGATAAGGGGGCTGGTAGGGCCGGGGAGCTGTTTTTT	CATSDKGAGRAGELFF
.	TRBJ2-2	13	TRBV29-1	.	TGCAGCGCCAGGGGAGAGAACACCGGGGAGCTGTTTTTT	CSARGENTGELFF
few	TRBJ1-6	16	TRBV20-1	TRBD1	TGCAGTGCTAGAGCCGGACAGGGGGCTTGGAATTCACCCCTCCACTTT	CSARAGQGAWNSPLHF
many	TRBJ1-5	13	TRBV14	.	TGTGCCAGCAGCCAAGCCACGGATCAGCCCCAGCATTTT	CASSQATDQPQHF
many	TRBJ2-3	17	TRBV29-1	TRBD2	TGCAGCACCCTTCTCGGAGCTAGCGGGTTTAGCACAGATACGCAGTATTTT	CSTLLGASGFSTDTQYF
many	TRBJ2-7	13	TRBV10-2	TRBD1	TGCGCCAGCAGGGCCACAGGGGGCTACGAGCAGTACTTC	CASRATGGYEQYF
.	TRBJ1-1	15	TRBV9	.	TGTGCCAGCAGCCCCCCATCCCGGGAATCCACTGAAGCTTTCTTT	CASSPPSRESTEAFF
many	TRBJ1-1	15	TRBV28	TRBD1	TGTGCCAGCAATTACCCCGGGACAGTGAACACTGAAGCTTTCTTT	CASNYPGTVNTEAFF
many	TRBJ2-2	16	TRBV19	.	TGTGCCAGTATTATAAGAGCGAGCGCGAACACCGGGGAGCTGTTTTTT	CASIIRASANTGELFF